A single sample gave rise to the 22 T cell receptor beta chains below, sequenced in a study of CD8 T cells in Susac syndrome. With random hexamers, reverse transcription was performed on about 0.5 to 1 ug of RNA. MiXCR, applied by TCRdb to the immunoSEQ multiplex PCR reads, yields one record per CDR3 protein. Found here are about 140,000 distinct CDR3 sequences, 95% of them singletons; the top ten hold more than 0.14%. The material sequenced was CD4+ T cells from PBMCs. The receptor set was obtained from a human donor with Susac syndrome.

The chain is built from TRBV6-5 and TRBJ2-7, with D unclear. Trimming pared 2 bases from V and 6 bases from J, leaving 5 bases between. The CDR3 length is 11 residues. The germline CDR1 and CDR2 sequences are MNHEY and SVGAGI. The CDR3 loop is CASSYGGEQYF. The CDR3 bases are TGTGCCAGCAGTTACGGTGGCGAGCAGTACTTC.

This clonotype was observed once. The chain links TRBV20-1 to TRBJ2-4; D is perhaps TRBD1 (7 bases). Germline loops: CDR1 DFQATT, CDR2 SNEGSKA (reference sequence). V was clipped by 6 bases and J by 2 bases, with 11 bases between them. The CDR3 sequence is 13 residues long. CDR3 loop: CSAGGQTKNIQYF. The CDR3 DNA is TGCAGTGCCGGGGGACAGACCAAAAACATTCAGTACTTC.

The gene calls are TRBV29-1 and TRBJ1-2, with TRBD1 matching 7 bases. J gave up 12 bases and V 1 base, and 11 bases lay outside the gene matches. Per germline, CDR1 SQVTM and CDR2 ANQGSEA. The CDR3 extends over 13 amino acids. The CDR3, as DNA: TGCAGCGTTGAAGCGACAGGGTGGATCAGCCACACCTTC. Translation gives CSVEATGWISHTF.

The gene calls are TRBV9 and TRBJ2-2; D may correspond to TRBD1 or TRBD2 (6 bases each). Trimming took off 0 bases at V and 4 bases at J, with 10 bases between the two ends. CDR3 length equals 15 residues. Germline V lookup: CDR1 SGDLS, CDR2 YYNGEE. The CDR3 loop reads CASSVAGASTGELFF. Written as DNA, the CDR3 is TGTGCCAGCAGCGTAGCGGGGGCCTCCACCGGGGAGCTGTTTTTT.

This clonotype appeared a single time. The gene calls are TRBV27 and TRBJ2-6; D perhaps matches TRBD2 (6 bases). The CDR3 consists of 15 residues. The germline CDR1 and CDR2 sequences are MNHEY and SMNVEV (reference sequence). V dropped 7 bases and J dropped 2 bases, with 12 bases sitting between them. This chain's CDR3 is CASTTPGAGANVLTF. The CDR3 DNA reads as TGTGCCAGCACCACCCCGGGGGCTGGGGCCAACGTCCTGACTTTC.

The chain links TRBV20-1 to TRBJ2-7; 8 bases map to TRBD1. The CDR3 contains 14 residues. Germline V gene lookup returns CDR1 DFQATT and CDR2 SNEGSKA (reference sequence). V gave up 4 bases and J gave up 3 bases; unmatched junction bases: 8. CDR3 sequence: CSATSTGAYYEQYF. For the CDR3, the DNA is TGCAGTGCTACCTCGACAGGGGCCTACTACGAGCAGTACTTC.

In this sample, this clonotype turned up once. The J gene is TRBJ1-6, the V gene TRBV7-8, with 8 bases aligning to TRBD1. The CDR3 has 14 amino acids. CDR1 and CDR2 from the germline V gene are SGHVS and FQNEAQ. The ends lost 6 bases at V and 9 bases at J; junction bases unmatched: 7. The CDR3 bases are TGTGCCAGCAGGAGAGGACAGGGTGGTTCACCCCTCCACTTT. Protein sequence: CASRRGQGGSPLHF.

This clonotype was seen just once. The chain employs TRBV12-3 or TRBV12-4 and TRBJ1-2; possible D gene TRBD1, 5 bases. The CDR3 is 13 residues long. V was clipped by 3 bases and J by 10 bases, with 15 bases between them. The CDR3 sequence: CASSLGVAGHYTF. In DNA form, the CDR3 reads TGTGCCAGCAGTTTGGGGGTCGCCGGGCACTACACCTTC.

The rearrangement joins TRBV2 to TRBJ1-2; maybe TRBD1 (5 bases). The germline V gene has CDR1 SNHLY and CDR2 FYNNEI. The CDR3 consists of 13 residues. The ends were cut back, 9 bases at V and 6 bases at J, with 17 bases in the middle. The CDR3 region is CAREGAFLDGYTF. DNA of the CDR3: TGTGCCAGAGAAGGGGCTTTTCTCGATGGCTACACCTTC.

This rearrangement joins TRBV25-1 to TRBJ2-7; 10 nucleotides match TRBD1. CDR3 size: 15 residues. Germline V CDR1 and CDR2: MGHDK, SYGVNS. V trimming: 2 bases; J trimming: 5 bases; junction bases outside the gene matches: 6. As DNA, the CDR3 is TGTGCCAGCAGTGAAGTGGGACAGGGGATAGACGAGCAGTACTTC. It codes for CASSEVGQGIDEQYF.

V usage is TRBV9 and J usage is TRBJ2-7; 8 bases line up with TRBD2. Germline loops: CDR1 SGDLS, CDR2 YYNGEE. V lost 0 bases and J lost 6; bases outside the gene matches: 5. This CDR3 has 14 amino acids. CDR3 region: CASSVDQRGGEQYF. CDR3 in DNA: TGTGCCAGCAGCGTAGACCAACGGGGGGGCGAGCAGTACTTC.

This clonotype was seen once. V and J are TRBV6-4 and TRBJ2-2; perhaps TRBD2 as D (5 bases). CDR3 size: 13 residues. Germline loops: CDR1 MRHNA, CDR2 SNTAGT. V dropped 3 bases and J dropped 4 bases, with 6 bases sitting between them. The CDR3: CASSEGGTGELFF. In nucleotides, the CDR3 is TGTGCCAGCAGTGAAGGAGGCACCGGGGAGCTGTTTTTT.

This clonotype was observed once. The CDR3 DNA follows: TGTGCCAGCAGAAGACCGGACGGATCCTACGAGCAGTACTTC. Protein sequence: CASRRPDGSYEQYF. This chain links TRBV27 with TRBJ2-7; no reliable D call. CDR1 MNHEY and CDR2 SMNVEV come from the germline V gene (reference sequence). The V and J ends lost 6 bases and 1 base respectively, with 13 bases between them. This CDR3 has 14 residues.

V and J are TRBV20-1 and TRBJ2-3, with D perhaps matching TRBD1 (5 bases). Germline V CDR1 and CDR2: DFQATT, SNEGSKA (reference sequence). This CDR3 is 14 amino acids long. The CDR3 region has the DNA TGCAGCACCCGACCGACAGTTTACACAGATACGCAGTATTTT. It yields the protein CSTRPTVYTDTQYF.

The rearrangement uses TRBV5-4 and TRBJ2-7; possible D gene TRBD1, 5 bases. V dropped 4 bases and J dropped 3 bases, with 11 bases sitting between them. CDR1 is SGHNT and CDR2 is YYREEE in the germline V gene (reference sequence). The CDR3 loop spans 13 amino acids. CDR3 in amino acids: CASSHTQGYEQYF. The CDR3 nucleotides read TGTGCCAGCAGCCACACGCAGGGCTACGAGCAGTACTTC.

The rearrangement joins TRBV29-1 to TRBJ1-1; D is unclear. The V gene's germline CDR1 is SQVTM and CDR2 ANQGSEA. V shed 6 bases and J shed 1 base, with 24 bases lying between them. The CDR3 totals 17 residues. CDR3 DNA: TGCAGCGTCCAAAACGTCCCAAGGTCCCAAAGGAACACTGAAGCTTTCTTT. Amino acids: CSVQNVPRSQRNTEAFF.

The chain couples TRBV12-3 or TRBV12-4 to TRBJ2-7; D is possibly TRBD2 (5 bases). The CDR3 sequence is 14 residues long. V was trimmed by 3 bases and J by 5 bases, leaving 14 bases between them. In DNA, the CDR3 is TGTGCCAGCAGTTTGGCGGGCTCTAACCACGAGCAGTACTTC. It codes for CASSLAGSNHEQYF.

The J gene is TRBJ1-2, the V gene TRBV20-1; D is uncertain. Trimming shortened V by 2 bases and J by 8 bases, and 12 bases separated the two germline ends. The CDR3 is 12 residues long. Germline CDR1 and CDR2: DFQATT and SNEGSKA (reference sequence). In DNA, the CDR3 is TGCAGTGCTAGAACAGACCCGGGAGGCTACACCTTC. Translating it yields CSARTDPGGYTF.

The V and J genes are TRBV18 and TRBJ1-1; the D gene is possibly TRBD1 (5 bases). V was cut by 0 bases and J by 5 bases, with 7 bases left in between. The CDR3 contains 13 residues. Germline lookup yields CDR1 KGHSH and CDR2 LQKENI. CDR3 amino acids: CASSPPWGTEAFF. CDR3 in DNA: TGTGCCAGCTCACCACCGTGGGGGACTGAAGCTTTCTTT.

The gene calls are TRBV29-1 and TRBJ1-2, with no clear D. Trimming pared 1 base from V and 4 bases from J, leaving 7 bases between. CDR3 size: 12 residues. Germline CDR1 is SQVTM and CDR2 is ANQGSEA. This CDR3 is CSVEVGSYGYTF. The CDR3 nucleotides are TGCAGCGTTGAAGTCGGATCCTATGGCTACACCTTC.

The rearrangement uses TRBV28 and TRBJ1-6; D is perhaps TRBD1 (6 bases). V was shortened by 6 bases and J by 8 bases, with 17 bases between the two germline ends. The CDR3 loop spans 15 amino acids. Germline CDR1 reads MDHEN; CDR2 reads SYDVKM. The CDR3 sequence: CASRDIDRWDSPLHF. The CDR3 nucleotides are TGTGCCAGCAGGGATATCGACAGGTGGGATTCACCCCTCCACTTT.

The chain joins TRBV28 to TRBJ2-3; D gene ambiguous. V was cut by 2 bases and J by 0 bases, with 9 bases left in between. Germline CDR1 is MDHEN and CDR2 is SYDVKM. This CDR3 region has 15 residues. CDR3 sequence (DNA): TGTGCCAGCAGTTTAGCCCCGTTTAGCACAGATACGCAGTATTTT. It yields the protein CASSLAPFSTDTQYF.